The 18 T cell receptor beta chains below come from one sample, sequenced in a study of T cell repertoires in cytomegalovirus infection. TCRdb reprocessed the reads via MiXCR and lists one record per CDR3 protein. The table shows approximately 910,000 distinct CDR3 sequences, with roughly 30% occurring only once. These TCRs are of unknown antigen specificity. The sequencing here drew on cultured CD8+ T cells from PBMCs, taken from culture after CMV antigen stimulation. Receptors originate from a human donor in good health (CMV status not recorded). Some clones in this sample may be carry-over from other donors' samples.

This clonotype has just a few counts. This chain links TRBV6-5 with TRBJ1-1; D gene uncertain. V gave up 5 bases and J gave up 5 bases, with 9 bases separating them. The CDR3 is 12 residues long. Germline loops: CDR1 MNHEY, CDR2 SVGAGI. CDR3 in DNA: TGTGCCAGCAGTGCCCGACCGACTGAAGCTTTCTTT. Translation gives CASSARPTEAFF.

The chain carries TRBV29-1 and TRBJ2-1; 13 bases line up with TRBD2. The CDR3 length is 18 residues. CDR1 is SQVTM and CDR2 is ANQGSEA in the germline V gene. The trim removed 6 bases at V and 1 base at J, leaving 12 bases unmatched. The CDR3 DNA reads as TGCAGCGTGAAAAGGGGTACTAGCGGGGGGGAATCCTACAATGAGCAGTTCTTC. Amino acid sequence: CSVKRGTSGGESYNEQFF.

This clonotype occurred a few times. This rearrangement joins TRBV7-4 to TRBJ2-6; possibly TRBD1 for D (6 bases). Germline V gives CDR1 SGHVT, CDR2 SQSDAQ. The CDR3 runs to 16 residues. Trimming removed 4 bases at V and 4 bases at J, with 14 bases between. CDR3 loop: CASSSTGSGGANVLTF. The CDR3 nucleotides are TGTGCCAGCAGCTCAACAGGGTCGGGCGGGGCCAACGTCCTGACTTTC.

This chain joins TRBV6-8 and TRBJ2-2; no clear D. The V and J ends lost 0 bases and 4 bases respectively, with 6 bases between them. The CDR3 spans 14 residues. Per germline, CDR1 MNHGY and CDR2 SAAAGT. This CDR3 is CASSYSPLTGELFF. The DNA of the CDR3 is TGTGCCAGCAGTTACTCTCCGCTCACCGGGGAGCTGTTTTTT.

There are a few counts of this clonotype. The V gene is TRBV28, the J gene TRBJ1-5; D remains unclear. The CDR3 is made up of 18 amino acids. Germline V lookup: CDR1 MDHEN, CDR2 SYDVKM. The V end was cut by 6 bases, the J end by 0 bases, with 21 bases between. The CDR3 sequence: CASSLRPIGRNSNQPQHF. In DNA form, the CDR3 reads TGTGCCAGCAGCTTACGCCCAATCGGGAGAAATAGCAATCAGCCCCAGCATTTT.

A few counts support this clonotype. The gene calls are TRBV7-9 and TRBJ2-5, with D perhaps TRBD2 (7 bases). Germline V gives CDR1 SEHNR, CDR2 FQNEAQ (reference sequence). Between the trimmed V and J ends, which lost 1 base and 3 bases, there was a span of 12 bases. CDR3 size: 15 residues. The CDR3 nucleotides are TGTGCCAGCAGCTTAGTTTGGGGGGGCGAAGAGACCCAGTACTTC. This gives the protein CASSLVWGGEETQYF.

The chain joins TRBV13 to TRBJ2-2; the D gene is possibly TRBD2 (6 bases). This CDR3 has 16 residues. V shed 5 bases and J shed 0 bases, with 13 bases lying between them. Germline V gives CDR1 PRHDT, CDR2 FYEKMQ (reference sequence). The CDR3 DNA is TGTGCCAGCAGCACCCGGGGGTACTCGAACACCGGGGAGCTGTTTTTT. Translating gives CASSTRGYSNTGELFF. Full variable domain (remainder filled in from reference TRBV13 and TRBJ2-2): AAGVIQSPRHLIKEKRETATLKCYPIPRHDTVYWYQQGPGQDPQFLISFYEKMQSDKGSIPDRFSAQQFSDYHSELNMSSLELGDSALYFCASSTRGYSNTGELFFGEGSRLTVL.

V usage is TRBV27 and J usage is TRBJ2-7; 7 bases are a match to TRBD1. Per the germline V gene, CDR1 is MNHEY and CDR2 is SMNVEV (reference sequence). V was pared by 6 bases and J by 7 bases, with 6 bases of the junction left unmatched. This CDR3 region has 12 residues. CDR3 sequence: CASSRQGREQYF. The CDR3 region has the DNA TGTGCCAGCAGCCGACAGGGACGGGAGCAGTACTTC.

The table lists this clonotype with a few counts. The chain has TRBV10-3 and TRBJ2-2; D is perhaps TRBD1 or TRBD2 (6 bases each). Germline CDR1 reads ENHRY; CDR2 reads SYGVKD. This CDR3 comprises 15 residues. Between the trimmed V and J ends, which lost 7 bases and 3 bases, there was a span of 15 bases. The DNA of the CDR3 is TGTGCCATCACCTCGGGGGCCCAGGACACCGGGGAGCTGTTTTTT. Encoded protein: CAITSGAQDTGELFF.

This clonotype was found a few times. This chain connects TRBV7-2 to TRBJ2-7; 9 positions match TRBD1. The J segment lost 6 bases and the V segment lost 5 bases, leaving 8 bases of the junction unmatched. This CDR3 has 14 amino acids. Germline V gene data show CDR1 as SGHTA and CDR2 as FQGNSA. In nucleotides, the CDR3 is TGTGCCAGCAGCCCCGGGACAGGGATGGGCGAGCAGTACTTC. It specifies CASSPGTGMGEQYF. Together with reference TRBV7-2 and TRBJ2-7, the CDR3 gives the full variable domain: GAGVSQSPSNKVTEKGKDVELRCDPISGHTALYWYRQSLGQGLEFLIYFQGNSAPDKSGLPSDRFSAERTGGSVSTLTIQRTQQEDSAVYLCASSPGTGMGEQYFGPGTRLTVT.

This clonotype has just a few counts. V gene TRBV23-1 combines with J gene TRBJ2-2, with 8 bases fitting TRBD1. TRBV23-1 is an ORF for which the function is uncertain. The J segment lost 2 bases and the V segment lost 8 bases, leaving 7 bases of the junction unmatched. The CDR3 length is 15 residues. The CDR3 sequence: CASSQTGDNTGELFF. CDR3 in DNA: TGCGCCAGCTCGCAGACAGGGGATAACACCGGGGAGCTGTTTTTT.

In its sample, this clonotype was seen many times. The V gene is TRBV7-2, the J gene TRBJ1-1; no clear D. CDR3 size: 16 residues. Germline CDR1 SGHTA, CDR2 FQGNSA. The ends were cut back, 3 bases at V and 7 bases at J, with 21 bases in the middle. As DNA, the CDR3 is TGTGCCAGCAGCTTCCTCTCGGAATATGTAAAGATTGAAGCTTTCTTT. This sequence encodes CASSFLSEYVKIEAFF.

V is TRBV20-1 and J is TRBJ1-2, with TRBD1 identical over 7 bases. The CDR3 length is 15 residues. J lost 2 bases, V lost 2 bases, and 8 bases had no gene match. Per the germline V gene, CDR1 is DFQATT and CDR2 is SNEGSKA (reference sequence). CDR3 coding DNA: TGCAGTGCTAGAAGACAGGGCGGTCGAAACTATGGCTACACCTTC. Encoded protein: CSARRQGGRNYGYTF.

The rearrangement uses TRBV27 and TRBJ1-6; TRBD1 matches 7 bases. CDR1 and CDR2 (germline): MNHEY, SMNVEV (reference sequence). This CDR3 spans 14 amino acids. V shed 6 bases, J shed 5 bases, and the junction held 4 bases outside the gene matches. The CDR3 nucleotides are TGTGCCAGCAGAACAGGGGTTGATAATTCACCCCTCCACTTT. Translated, it gives CASRTGVDNSPLHF.

This clonotype occurred a few times. This chain joins TRBV12-5 and TRBJ2-7, with a tentative D call TRBD2 (6 bases). Germline CDR1 is LGHNT and CDR2 is FRNRAP. This CDR3 is built from 15 residues. V dropped 3 bases and J dropped 3 bases, with 15 bases sitting between them. In DNA form, the CDR3 reads TGTGCTAGTGGTTTTCCCTCAGGGACTCTCTACGAGCAGTACTTC. It codes for CASGFPSGTLYEQYF.

Notes on this clonotype: This may come from a read error, since a much larger clone is one base off. This chain connects TRBV7-2 to TRBJ1-3; D gene uncertain. Germline V gene lookup returns CDR1 SGHTA and CDR2 FQGNSA. The CDR3 is 14 residues long. V lost 3 bases and J lost 2, with 8 bases in between. The CDR3 nucleotides read TGTGCCAGCAGCTTGGTGGAGACTGGAAACACCATATATTTT. It translates to CASSLVETGNTIYF.

This sequence joins TRBV7-9 and TRBJ2-5; D tentatively fits TRBD1 or TRBD2 (5 bases each). Trimming stripped 6 bases from V and 2 bases from J, with 25 bases between. The germline V gene has CDR1 SEHNR and CDR2 FQNEAQ (reference sequence). The CDR3 has 18 residues. The CDR3 DNA follows: TGTGCCAGCAGGTCTCTATCGGGGCAGAACCTCCGACAAGAGACCCAGTACTTC. Residues: CASRSLSGQNLRQETQYF.

V and J are TRBV5-8 and TRBJ2-2; possibly TRBD1 for D (6 bases). In germline, CDR1 is SGHTS, CDR2 YDEGEE. The CDR3 spans 15 residues. Trimming removed 3 bases at V and 4 bases at J, with 13 bases between. The CDR3 loop reads CASSSGQTSTGELFF. CDR3 DNA: TGTGCCAGCAGCTCGGGACAAACTAGCACCGGGGAGCTGTTTTTT. The whole variable domain, remainder taken from reference TRBV5-8 and TRBJ2-2, is EAGVTQSPTHLIKTRGQQATLRCSPISGHTSVYWYQQALGLGLQFLLWYDEGEERNRGNFPPRFSGRQFPNYSSELNVNALELEDSALYLCASSSGQTSTGELFFGEGSRLTVL.